One and the same sample provided the 31 T cell receptor beta chains below, sequenced in a study of identical twins. TCRdb reanalysed the 5' RACE reads using MiXCR and keeps one entry per CDR3 protein. In the table there are 450,000 or so distinct CDR3 sequences, roughly an eighth of which are singletons. The sample was also reused in another study, on yellow fever vaccine responses in identical twins.

Sequencing was done on a sample of CD4+ T cells sorted from blood. Every receptor here comes from a woman younger than 30 in good health.

This clonotype was found many times. V is TRBV29-1 and J is TRBJ1-4, with TRBD1 as a possible D gene (5 bases). Trimming took off 4 bases at V and 8 bases at J, with 11 bases between the two ends. The V gene's germline CDR1 is SQVTM and CDR2 ANQGSEA. CDR3 size: 12 residues. This CDR3 reads CSVGYGGEKLFF. The CDR3 region has the DNA TGCAGCGTTGGTTACGGGGGGGAAAAACTGTTTTTT.

The table lists this clonotype with a few counts. This chain joins TRBV12-3 or TRBV12-4 and TRBJ1-5; no clear D. Trimming removed 6 bases at V and 4 bases at J, with 7 bases between. The length of the CDR3 is 12 residues. CDR3 residues: CASSRWNQPQHF. In DNA, the CDR3 is TGTGCCAGCAGCAGGTGGAATCAGCCCCAGCATTTT.

This clonotype has ten or more counts. This chain uses TRBV4-2 with TRBJ2-5; the D gene is possibly TRBD2 (6 bases). Trimming took 1 base from V and 4 from J, leaving 10 bases between them. Germline CDR1 is LGHNA and CDR2 is YNFKEQ. The CDR3 runs to 14 residues. CDR3: CASSQALAPETQYF. CDR3 nucleotides: TGTGCCAGCAGCCAAGCACTAGCCCCAGAGACCCAGTACTTC.

This clonotype was observed a handful of times. The CDR3 DNA reads as TGTGCCAGCAGTAGGACAGGGTTGAACACTGAAGCTTTCTTT. It is translated as CASSRTGLNTEAFF. The chain joins TRBV6-1 to TRBJ1-1; 8 bases are shared with TRBD1. Trimming removed 5 bases from V and 0 bases from J; junction bases left unmatched: 2. CDR3 size: 14 residues. Germline V CDR1 and CDR2: MNHNS, SASEGT.

CDR3 coding DNA: TGTGCCAGCAGTCAAACCTTAGCCCACGGGGCCCAGTACTTC. Amino acids: CASSQTLAHGAQYF. V is TRBV6-1 and J is TRBJ2-5; the D gene is possibly TRBD2 (5 bases). This CDR3 has 14 amino acids. The V end lost 5 bases, the J end lost 9 bases, and 19 bases lay between the germline ends. Germline CDR1 and CDR2: MNHNS and SASEGT.

This chain joins TRBV4-2 and TRBJ2-7, with 10 bases identical to TRBD2. This CDR3 comprises 15 residues. Germline values: CDR1 LGHNA, CDR2 YNFKEQ. The trim removed 0 bases at V and 6 bases at J, leaving 5 bases unmatched. CDR3 bases: TGTGCCAGCAGCCAAGATCCGGGACTAGCGTCCGAGCAGTACTTC. It specifies CASSQDPGLASEQYF.

This clonotype was recorded a few times. The chain links TRBV7-9 to TRBJ2-7; 7 nucleotides match TRBD1. This CDR3 is 16 amino acids long. Germline V gene data show CDR1 as SEHNR and CDR2 as FQNEAQ (reference sequence). Losses at the gene ends were 5 bases for V and 7 bases for J; bases not matched to a gene: 17. CDR3 sequence (DNA): TGTGCCAGCAGCCCATTAGACAGGGCCATGGCGCAGGAGCAGTACTTC. It encodes CASSPLDRAMAQEQYF.

In this sample, this clonotype turned up a few times. This rearrangement joins TRBV5-5 to TRBJ2-2, with no clear D. The CDR3 contains 15 residues. Trimming stripped 0 bases from V and 4 bases from J, with 10 bases between. Germline CDR1 and CDR2: SGHKS and YYEKEE (reference sequence). The CDR3, as DNA: TGTGCCAGCAGCTTGGCGTGGGTTGCCACCGGGGAGCTGTTTTTT. This encodes CASSLAWVATGELFF.

In its sample, this clonotype was seen a few times. This chain connects TRBV11-3 to TRBJ2-6; D is unclear. CDR3 size: 21 residues. Trimming took off 5 bases at V and 0 bases at J, with 26 bases between the two ends. The germline gives CDR1 SGHNT, CDR2 YENEEA. The CDR3 nucleotides read TGTGCCAGCAGCCACCGACCCCTAAGTATTGAAATACTCTCTGGGGCCAACGTCCTGACTTTC. Protein sequence: CASSHRPLSIEILSGANVLTF.

There are a few counts of this clonotype. The J gene is TRBJ2-1, the V gene TRBV7-2; 7 bases are a match to TRBD2. Germline values: CDR1 SGHTA, CDR2 FQGNSA. The CDR3 is 15 residues long. J lost 10 bases, V lost 8 bases, and 17 bases had no gene match. CDR3 sequence reads: CASQPGGKANWEQFF. In DNA, the CDR3 is TGTGCCAGCCAACCGGGGGGAAAGGCTAATTGGGAGCAGTTCTTC. The full variable domain, completed using reference TRBV7-2 and TRBJ2-1, is GAGVSQSPSNKVTEKGKDVELRCDPISGHTALYWYRQSLGQGLEFLIYFQGNSAPDKSGLPSDRFSAERTGGSVSTLTIQRTQQEDSAVYLCASQPGGKANWEQFFGPGTRLTVL.

This clonotype was detected many times. V is TRBV27 and J is TRBJ2-1; 7 bases are a match to TRBD2. This CDR3 comprises 16 residues. V lost 0 bases, J lost 5 bases, and 7 bases stayed unmatched. The germline V gene has CDR1 MNHEY and CDR2 SMNVEV (reference sequence). The DNA of the CDR3 is TGTGCCAGCAGTTTATCGTGGCTAGCGGTAAACAATGAGCAGTTCTTC. This encodes CASSLSWLAVNNEQFF.

This clonotype has a count of ten or more. This chain links TRBV5-1 with TRBJ2-7; 9 nucleotides line up with TRBD1. The germline CDR1 and CDR2 sequences are SGHRS and YFSETQ. This CDR3 region has 14 residues. V lost 4 bases and J lost 0; bases outside the gene matches: 2. The CDR3 region is CASSRDRDSYEQYF. The CDR3 DNA reads as TGCGCCAGCAGCCGGGACAGGGACTCCTACGAGCAGTACTTC.

There are many counts of this clonotype. The rearrangement links TRBV5-8 to TRBJ2-5; the match to TRBD2 covers 8 bases. Per the germline V gene, CDR1 is SGHTS and CDR2 is YDEGEE. V was clipped by 3 bases and J by 2 bases; unmatched bases: 3. The CDR3 loop spans 14 amino acids. CDR3 region: CASSSGTRQETQYF. CDR3 sequence (DNA): TGTGCCAGCAGCTCCGGGACTAGACAAGAGACCCAGTACTTC.

This clonotype turned up a few times. The V and J genes are TRBV20-1 and TRBJ1-1; D gene ambiguous. CDR1 and CDR2 (germline): DFQATT, SNEGSKA (reference sequence). This CDR3 spans 11 amino acids. V was cut by 8 bases and J by 0 bases, with 7 bases left in between. CDR3 coding DNA: TGCAGTCCACGACTGAACACTGAAGCTTTCTTT. Translated, it gives CSPRLNTEAFF.

In regard to this clonotype: Relative to the germline gene, one junction end is altered; a read error may explain this. This sequence joins TRBV29-1 and TRBJ2-3; 7 positions match TRBD1. This CDR3 spans 15 amino acids. Germline CDR1 is SQVTM and CDR2 is ANQGSEA. As DNA, the CDR3 is TGCAGCGTTGAAGGGACAGCGACAGGGACAGATATGCAGTATTTT. Amino acid sequence: CSVEGTATGTDMQYF.

V and J are TRBV30 and TRBJ2-1; 7 bases are a match to TRBD1. The CDR3 contains 16 residues. Per the germline V gene, CDR1 is GTSNPN and CDR2 is SVGIG (reference sequence). V shed 2 bases and J 3 bases; nucleotides not matched to a gene: 10. As DNA, the CDR3 is TGTGCCTGGAGTCCTCACGGGACAGTGGGCTACAATGAGCAGTTCTTC. Translated, it gives CAWSPHGTVGYNEQFF.

In its sample, this clonotype was seen many times. The gene calls are TRBV5-1 and TRBJ2-3; no firm D call. CDR1 is SGHRS, CDR2 YFSETQ, per germline. V lost 0 bases, J lost 3 bases, and 11 bases lay in between. The CDR3 covers 15 residues. CDR3 in amino acids: CASSLAAASTDTQYF. As DNA, the CDR3 is TGCGCCAGCAGCTTGGCGGCGGCTAGTACAGATACGCAGTATTTT.

This sequence joins TRBV7-8 and TRBJ2-3, with a tentative D call TRBD1 (6 bases). The CDR3 length is 16 residues. Germline CDR1 is SGHVS and CDR2 is FQNEAQ. V lost 5 bases and J lost 2, with 17 bases in between. As DNA, the CDR3 is TGTGCCAGCAGCCCCCGGGACACCCAATACACAGATACGCAGTATTTT. This encodes CASSPRDTQYTDTQYF.

This chain links TRBV10-3 with TRBJ2-2, with D hard to call. The CDR3 runs 13 residues. The V gene lost 0 bases and the J gene lost 5 bases, with 4 bases spanning the gap. CDR1 and CDR2 from the germline V gene are ENHRY and SYGVKD. The CDR3: CAISESGTGELFF. The CDR3 DNA is TGTGCCATCAGTGAGTCGGGGACCGGGGAGCTGTTTTTT.

This clonotype was seen a handful of times. The chain employs TRBV20-1 and TRBJ2-7; D is unresolved. This CDR3 is 15 amino acids long. Germline CDR1 DFQATT, CDR2 SNEGSKA (reference sequence). V shed 6 bases and J shed 3 bases, with 21 bases lying between them. CDR3 nucleotides: TGCAGTGCAATCGCGGCGACTGTCACCTACTACGAGCAGTACTTC. Amino acid sequence: CSAIAATVTYYEQYF.

This clonotype was recorded many times. The V and J genes are TRBV29-1 and TRBJ1-4; maybe TRBD1 (5 bases). The CDR3 is 14 residues long. V lost 1 base and J lost 2, with 8 bases in between. CDR1 and CDR2 from the germline V gene are SQVTM and ANQGSEA. CDR3 amino acids: CSVEVRGTNEKLFF. The CDR3 DNA sequence: TGCAGCGTTGAAGTGAGGGGCACTAATGAAAAACTGTTTTTT.

The chain carries TRBV4-1 and TRBJ2-3; D call uncertain. The germline V gene encodes CDR1 MGHRA and CDR2 YSYEKL. V shed 0 bases and J shed 3 bases, with 10 bases lying between them. This CDR3 has 15 residues. The DNA for the CDR3 is TGCGCCAGCAGCCAAGATGAACAGAGGACAGATACGCAGTATTTT. It is translated as CASSQDEQRTDTQYF.

This clonotype was detected ten times or more. This chain connects TRBV7-6 to TRBJ2-3; D unclear. Germline CDR1 reads SGHVS; CDR2 reads FNYEAQ. V was trimmed by 1 base and J by 2 bases, leaving 10 bases between them. CDR3 length: 15 amino acids. CDR3 bases: TGTGCCAGCAGCTTAGGGAACAGTTACACAGATACGCAGTATTTT. As protein: CASSLGNSYTDTQYF.

The chain carries TRBV9 and TRBJ2-7, with TRBD2 matching 13 bases. The germline V gene encodes CDR1 SGDLS and CDR2 YYNGEE. The CDR3 is made up of 15 amino acids. J gave up 3 bases and V 2 bases, and 2 bases lay outside the gene matches. The CDR3 sequence is CASSVGTSGVYEQYF. CDR3 nucleotide sequence: TGTGCCAGCAGCGTTGGGACTAGCGGGGTCTACGAGCAGTACTTC.

The chain uses TRBV6-1 and TRBJ2-6; D perhaps matches TRBD2 (5 bases). This CDR3 region has 17 residues. V lost 6 bases to trimming and J lost 2 bases, with 17 bases between them. CDR1 MNHNS and CDR2 SASEGT come from the germline V gene. The CDR3 DNA reads TGTGCCAGCAGCCGCCCGCCCGGACTGACTGGGGCCAACGTCCTGACTTTC. This encodes CASSRPPGLTGANVLTF.

The chain employs TRBV14 and TRBJ2-1, with 9 positions matching TRBD1. The CDR3 extends over 16 amino acids. The germline CDR1 and CDR2 sequences are SGHDN and FVKESK. V shed 4 bases, J shed 4 bases, and the junction held 8 bases outside the gene matches. CDR3 sequence reads: CASSRQTGQGYNEQFF. CDR3 nucleotide sequence: TGTGCCAGCAGCCGCCAGACGGGACAGGGTTACAATGAGCAGTTCTTC.

This chain links TRBV5-1 with TRBJ2-7, with TRBD2 matching over 9 bases. V lost 0 bases, J lost 4 bases, and 14 bases stayed unmatched. Germline loops: CDR1 SGHRS, CDR2 YFSETQ. The length of the CDR3 is 18 residues. The CDR3 region has the DNA TGCGCCAGCAGCTTGGGACTAGCGGACCAAGCAAGAACATACGAGCAGTACTTC. Amino acids: CASSLGLADQARTYEQYF. Together with reference TRBV5-1 and TRBJ2-7, the CDR3 gives the full variable domain: KAGVTQTPRYLIKTRGQQVTLSCSPISGHRSVSWYQQTPGQGLQFLFEYFSETQRNKGNFPGRFSGRQFSNSRSEMNVSTLELGDSALYLCASSLGLADQARTYEQYFGPGTRLTVT.

This clonotype occurred a few times. The chain carries TRBV6-1 and TRBJ2-3; D call uncertain. Germline V gene data show CDR1 as MNHNS and CDR2 as SASEGT. Deletions cut 8 bases from V and 0 bases from J, with 15 bases between. The CDR3 sequence is 15 residues long. The CDR3 coding sequence is TGTGCCAGCGCTGCTTCCGTTTTTAGCACAGATACGCAGTATTTT. It translates to CASAASVFSTDTQYF.

The chain uses TRBV5-1 and TRBJ2-3, with TRBD2 matching 11 bases. Germline CDR1 SGHRS, CDR2 YFSETQ. The CDR3 extends over 18 amino acids. J was trimmed by 2 bases and V by 3 bases; bases with no gene match: 11. The CDR3 nucleotides are TGCGCCAGCAGCTATTGGGCGGCTAGCGGGAGGAACACAGATACGCAGTATTTT. As protein: CASSYWAASGRNTDTQYF. The full variable domain, rest sourced from reference TRBV5-1 and TRBJ2-3, is KAGVTQTPRYLIKTRGQQVTLSCSPISGHRSVSWYQQTPGQGLQFLFEYFSETQRNKGNFPGRFSGRQFSNSRSEMNVSTLELGDSALYLCASSYWAASGRNTDTQYFGPGTRLTVL.

The genes are TRBV28 and TRBJ2-7, with 9 bases aligning to TRBD1. The length of the CDR3 is 15 residues. Germline V CDR1 and CDR2: MDHEN, SYDVKM. Trimming took 6 bases from V and 3 from J; bases not matched to a gene: 9. DNA for the CDR3: TGTGCCAGCAGCCCTACCGGGACAGGGCTCTACGAGCAGTACTTC. It translates to CASSPTGTGLYEQYF.

A few counts support this clonotype. The rearrangement links TRBV3-1 to TRBJ2-2, with TRBD2 identical over 7 bases. The CDR3 has 13 residues. Germline trimming cut 2 bases from V and 6 bases from J; bases unmatched to any gene: 0. Germline values: CDR1 LGHDT, CDR2 YNNKEL (reference sequence). As DNA, the CDR3 is TGTGCCAGCAGCCAACTAGCGGCCGGGGAGCTGTTTTTT. Translation: CASSQLAAGELFF.